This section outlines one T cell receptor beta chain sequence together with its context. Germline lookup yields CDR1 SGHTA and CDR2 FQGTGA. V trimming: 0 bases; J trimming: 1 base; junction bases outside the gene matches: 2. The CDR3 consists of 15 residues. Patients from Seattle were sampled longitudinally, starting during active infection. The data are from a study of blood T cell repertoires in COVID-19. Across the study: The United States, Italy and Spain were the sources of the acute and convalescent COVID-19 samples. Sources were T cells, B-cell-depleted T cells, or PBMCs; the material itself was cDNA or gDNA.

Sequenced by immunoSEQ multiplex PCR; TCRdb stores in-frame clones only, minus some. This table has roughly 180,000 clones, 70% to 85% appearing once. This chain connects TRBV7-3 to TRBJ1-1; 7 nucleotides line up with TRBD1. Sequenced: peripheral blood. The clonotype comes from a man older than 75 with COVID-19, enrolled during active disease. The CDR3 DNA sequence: TGTGCCAGCAGCTTAACGGACAGGCCGAACACTGAAGCTTTCTTT. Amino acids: CASSLTDRPNTEAFF.